These 17 T cell receptor beta chains were all obtained from the same sample, sequenced in a study of CD4 and CD8 cells across lung adenocarcinoma regions. MiXCR, applied by TCRdb to the PCR reads, yields one record per CDR3 protein. The sample includes 3,000 or so distinct CDR3 sequences, roughly three fifths of them seen just once. The sequencing input was CD4+ T cells from the margin of a lung tumor. The receptors originated from a male donor with lung adenocarcinoma. The CD4 and CD8 labels of this study may be unreliable.

By sample fraction, this clonotype is medium-sized. The rearrangement links TRBV7-2 to TRBJ2-5; 8 nucleotides align to TRBD2. Germline assignment: CDR1 SGHTA and CDR2 FQGNSA. Trimming took 1 base from V and 3 from J; bases not matched to a gene: 7. This CDR3 is built from 16 residues. The CDR3 protein is CASSLDLRAGEETQYF. The DNA of the CDR3 is TGTGCCAGCAGCTTAGACCTCCGAGCGGGAGAAGAGACCCAGTACTTC.

The chain has TRBV6-1 and TRBJ2-5; 7 nucleotides match TRBD1. The assigned J gene may be wrong: the sequence end matches TRBJ2-7 better. This CDR3 is built from 15 residues. Germline V gene sequence: CDR1 MNHNS, CDR2 SASEGT. CDR3 nucleotide sequence: TGTGCCAGCAGAATAGGTGGGACAGACTTCTACGAGCAGTACTTC. This gives the protein CASRIGGTDFYEQYF.

The genes are TRBV6-5 and TRBJ2-5, with 9 bases identical to TRBD2. The assigned J gene may be wrong: the sequence end matches TRBJ2-7 better. Per germline, CDR1 MNHEY and CDR2 SVGAGI. CDR3 size: 16 residues. The CDR3 loop is CASSYSGRGGAYEQYF. In DNA form, the CDR3 reads TGTGCCAGCAGTTACTCGGGGCGGGGGGGAGCCTACGAGCAGTACTTC.

The V call is TRBV7-2, the J call TRBJ2-4, with 8 bases lining up with TRBD2. The V and J ends lost 5 bases and 13 bases, in that order; junction bases with no gene match: 13. Germline CDR1 reads SGHTA; CDR2 reads FQGNSA. This CDR3 is built from 14 residues. As DNA, the CDR3 is TGTGCCAGCAGCGATACATCGGGAGGGTGGGAGCAGTACTTC. This translates into CASSDTSGGWEQYF.

The V and J genes are TRBV7-2 and TRBJ2-5, with D unresolved. This CDR3 has 15 amino acids. Germline V lookup: CDR1 SGHTA, CDR2 FQGNSA. V was clipped by 3 bases and J by 0 bases, with 11 bases between them. DNA for the CDR3: TGTGCCAGCAGCTTGAACGGCCAGTACCAAGAGACCCAGTACTTC. It codes for CASSLNGQYQETQYF. Full variable domain (missing parts from reference TRBV7-2 and TRBJ2-5): GAGVSQSPSNKVTEKGKDVELRCDPISGHTALYWYRQSLGQGLEFLIYFQGNSAPDKSGLPSDRFSAERTGGSVSTLTIQRTQQEDSAVYLCASSLNGQYQETQYFGPGTRLLVL.

The V gene is TRBV6-1, the J gene TRBJ2-7; no clear D. V lost 6 bases to trimming and J lost 6 bases, with 15 bases between them. This CDR3 is built from 13 residues. CDR1 MNHNS and CDR2 SASEGT come from the germline V gene. CDR3 sequence (DNA): TGTGCCAGCAGGCCCCGTTATGTCGGCGAGCAGTACTTC. Protein: CASRPRYVGEQYF.

CDR3 nucleotides: TGTGCCAGCAGTCCGAGCGAGGGAACCGTCGGCTACGAGCAGTACTTC. This sequence encodes CASSPSEGTVGYEQYF. This chain connects TRBV6-1 to TRBJ2-4, with D possibly TRBD2 on 5 matching bases. The assigned J gene may be wrong: the sequence end matches TRBJ2-7 better. Germline V gives CDR1 MNHNS, CDR2 SASEGT. The CDR3 totals 16 residues.

J is TRBJ2-5 and V is TRBV6-1; 9 positions match TRBD1. With V trimmed by 7 bases and J by 4 bases, 13 bases remained unmatched. The length of the CDR3 is 16 residues. Germline CDR1 and CDR2: MNHNS and SASEGT. The CDR3 region has the DNA TGTGCCAGCACCCAGGGACTCGGGACAGGGTCAGAGACCCAGTACTTC. As protein: CASTQGLGTGSETQYF.

The chain has TRBV24-1 and TRBJ1-1; D remains unclear. The CDR3 covers 16 residues. The V end lost 1 base, the J end lost 4 bases, and 15 bases lay between the germline ends. CDR1 and CDR2 from the germline V gene are KGHDR and SFDVKD. This CDR3 is CATSDFLAPRTTEAFF. The CDR3 nucleotides read TGTGCCACCAGTGATTTCCTAGCTCCGAGGACCACTGAAGCTTTCTTT.

The chain couples TRBV25-1 to TRBJ2-3; TRBD1 aligns across 11 bases. Germline trimming cut 7 bases from V and 5 bases from J; bases unmatched to any gene: 11. Looked up from germline, CDR1 is MGHDK and CDR2 is SYGVNS. The CDR3 totals 16 residues. CDR3 sequence (DNA): TGTGCCAGCACCCCGGAAGGGACAGGGGGGATAGATACGCAGTATTTT. Its translation: CASTPEGTGGIDTQYF.

By sample fraction, this clonotype is large. V usage is TRBV24-1 and J usage is TRBJ2-1, with D tentatively TRBD1 or TRBD2 (6 bases each). Germline-derived CDR1 and CDR2 are KGHDR and SFDVKD. The length of the CDR3 is 15 residues. Trimming cost V 4 bases and J 7 bases, with 16 bases left between them. CDR3 DNA: TGTGCCACCAGTGACCCCCTGACTAGGGGGAATGAGCAGTTCTTC. Its translation: CATSDPLTRGNEQFF.

The J gene is TRBJ2-5, the V gene TRBV6-1; D is unclear. CDR3 size: 14 residues. Per germline, CDR1 MNHNS and CDR2 SASEGT. V lost 8 bases and J 3 bases, leaving 16 bases between the germline ends. Here the CDR3 reads CASGSTPLEETQYF. The CDR3 DNA reads TGTGCCAGCGGCTCGACACCACTGGAAGAGACCCAGTACTTC.

The rearrangement joins TRBV11-2 to TRBJ2-5; D possibly corresponds to TRBD2 (7 bases). The germline V and J ends were trimmed by 2 bases and 3 bases, with 13 bases remaining between them. CDR3 size: 15 residues. Germline CDR1 is SGHAT and CDR2 is FQNNGV. CDR3: CASSLIGGGEETQYF. CDR3 DNA sequence: TGTGCCAGCAGCTTAATAGGGGGGGGCGAAGAGACCCAGTACTTC.

This clonotype was detected a few times. The chain carries TRBV7-2 and TRBJ2-1; D is perhaps TRBD1 (6 bases). The J call may be faulty, since TRBJ2-7 better matches the DNA end. Per the germline V gene, CDR1 is SGHTA and CDR2 is FQGNSA. The CDR3 is 15 residues long. The DNA for the CDR3 is TGTGCCAGCAGCTTAGGCGTCAGGGGCTCCTACGAGCAGTACTTC. As protein: CASSLGVRGSYEQYF.

The chain employs TRBV12-3 or TRBV12-4 and TRBJ2-3; 10 bases are a match to TRBD2. The CDR3 runs to 13 residues. V lost 7 bases to trimming and J lost 6 bases; unmatched junction nucleotides: 4. The CDR3 here is CASTETSGDTQYF. DNA for the CDR3: TGTGCCAGCACCGAGACTAGCGGGGATACGCAGTATTTT.

This clonotype was detected a few times. The chain is built from TRBV6-1 and TRBJ2-1; 14 bases are shared with TRBD2. This CDR3 comprises 15 residues. V shed 6 bases and J 6 bases; nucleotides not matched to a gene: 4. The germline CDR1 and CDR2 sequences are MNHNS and SASEGT. The CDR3 DNA follows: TGTGCCAGCAGGCGGACTAGCGGGAGGTTCAATGAGCAGTTCTTC. Its protein product is CASRRTSGRFNEQFF.

As concerns this clonotype: A junction end diverges from the germline sequence, so it may reflect a read error. The J gene is TRBJ2-2, the V gene TRBV10-1, with D perhaps assigned TRBD1 or TRBD2 (5 bases each). Germline CDR1 reads WNHNN; CDR2 reads SYGVQD (reference sequence). The CDR3 covers 12 residues. Here the CDR3 DNA reads TGCGCCAGCAGCCAGATCACCAGGGAGCTGTTCTTT. As protein: CASSQITRELFF.